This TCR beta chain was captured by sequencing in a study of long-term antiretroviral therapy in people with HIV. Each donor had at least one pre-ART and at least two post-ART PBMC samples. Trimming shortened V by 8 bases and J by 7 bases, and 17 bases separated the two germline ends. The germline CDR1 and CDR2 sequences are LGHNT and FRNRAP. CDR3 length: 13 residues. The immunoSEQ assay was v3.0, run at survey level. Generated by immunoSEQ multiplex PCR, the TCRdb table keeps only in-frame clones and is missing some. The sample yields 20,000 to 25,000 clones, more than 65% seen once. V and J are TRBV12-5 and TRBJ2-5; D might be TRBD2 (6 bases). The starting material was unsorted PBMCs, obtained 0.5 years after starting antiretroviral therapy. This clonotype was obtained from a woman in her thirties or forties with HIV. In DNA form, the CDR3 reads TGTGCTAGTACAGAGGAGGGGAGAGGGACCCAGTACTTC. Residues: CASTEEGRGTQYF.